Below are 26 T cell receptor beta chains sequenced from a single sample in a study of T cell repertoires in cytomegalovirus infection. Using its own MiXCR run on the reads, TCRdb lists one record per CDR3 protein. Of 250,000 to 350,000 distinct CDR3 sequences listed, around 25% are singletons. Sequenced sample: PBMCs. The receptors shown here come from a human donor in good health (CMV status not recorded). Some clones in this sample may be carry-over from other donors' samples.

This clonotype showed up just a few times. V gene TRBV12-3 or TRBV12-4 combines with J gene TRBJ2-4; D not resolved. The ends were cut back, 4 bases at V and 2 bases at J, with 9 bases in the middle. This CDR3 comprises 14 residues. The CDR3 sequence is CASSYGGTKNIQYF. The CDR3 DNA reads TGTGCCAGCAGTTATGGCGGAACCAAAAACATTCAGTACTTC.

The CDR3 DNA sequence: TGTGCCACGTGTGAGGAGGGGACACGTTACAATGAGCAGTTCTTC. Translated: CATCEEGTRYNEQFF. The chain combines TRBV15 with TRBJ2-1; D may correspond to TRBD1 or TRBD2 (6 bases each). The germline V gene has CDR1 LNHNV and CDR2 YYDKDF (reference sequence). The CDR3 is made up of 15 amino acids. V was cut by 9 bases and J by 4 bases, with 19 bases left in between.

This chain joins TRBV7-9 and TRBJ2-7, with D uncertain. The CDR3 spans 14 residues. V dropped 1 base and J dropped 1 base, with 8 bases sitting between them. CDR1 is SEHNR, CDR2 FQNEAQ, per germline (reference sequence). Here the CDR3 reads CASSLVAESYEQYF. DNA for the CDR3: TGTGCCAGCAGCTTAGTGGCAGAATCCTACGAGCAGTACTTC.

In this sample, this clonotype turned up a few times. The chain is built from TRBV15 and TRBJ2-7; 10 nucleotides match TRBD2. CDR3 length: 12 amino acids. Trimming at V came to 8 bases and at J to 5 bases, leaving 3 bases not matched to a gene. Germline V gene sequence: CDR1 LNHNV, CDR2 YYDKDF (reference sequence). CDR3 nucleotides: TGTGCCACCGCTAGCGGGAGTCACGAGCAGTACTTC. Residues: CATASGSHEQYF.

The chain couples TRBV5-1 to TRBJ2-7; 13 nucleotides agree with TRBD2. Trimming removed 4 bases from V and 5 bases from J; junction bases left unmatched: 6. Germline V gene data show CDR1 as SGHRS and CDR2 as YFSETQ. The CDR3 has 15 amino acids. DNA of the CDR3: TGCGCCAGCAGCATGGGACTAGCGGGACCCCACGAGCAGTACTTC. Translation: CASSMGLAGPHEQYF. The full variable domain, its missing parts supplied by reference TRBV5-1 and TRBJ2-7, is KAGVTQTPRYLIKTRGQQVTLSCSPISGHRSVSWYQQTPGQGLQFLFEYFSETQRNKGNFPGRFSGRQFSNSRSEMNVSTLELGDSALYLCASSMGLAGPHEQYFGPGTRLTVT.

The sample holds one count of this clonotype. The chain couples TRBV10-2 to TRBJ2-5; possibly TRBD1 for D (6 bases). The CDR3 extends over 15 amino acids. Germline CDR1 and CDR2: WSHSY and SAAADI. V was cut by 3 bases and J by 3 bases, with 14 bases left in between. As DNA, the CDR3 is TGCGCCAGCAGTGAAGACAGGCCGGCGGAAGAGACCCAGTACTTC. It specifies CASSEDRPAEETQYF.

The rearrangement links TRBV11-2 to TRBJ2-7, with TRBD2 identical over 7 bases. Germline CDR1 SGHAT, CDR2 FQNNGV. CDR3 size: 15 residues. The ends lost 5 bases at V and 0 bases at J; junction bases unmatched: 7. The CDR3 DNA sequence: TGTGCCAGCAGCCGGGACTATTCTAGCTCCTACGAGCAGTACTTC. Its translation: CASSRDYSSSYEQYF.

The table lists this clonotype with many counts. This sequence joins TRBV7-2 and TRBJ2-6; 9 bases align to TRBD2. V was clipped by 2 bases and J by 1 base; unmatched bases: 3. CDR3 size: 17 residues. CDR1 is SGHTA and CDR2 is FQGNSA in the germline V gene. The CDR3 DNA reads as TGTGCCAGCAGCTTACTAGCGGGGACATCTGGGGCCAACGTCCTGACTTTC. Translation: CASSLLAGTSGANVLTF.

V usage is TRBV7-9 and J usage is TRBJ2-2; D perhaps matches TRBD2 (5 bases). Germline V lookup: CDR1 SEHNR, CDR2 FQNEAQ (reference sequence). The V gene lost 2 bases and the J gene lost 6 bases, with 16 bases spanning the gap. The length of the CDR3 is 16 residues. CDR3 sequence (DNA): TGTGCCAGCAGCTTAAATTTAGGACTCCTCCCCGGGGAGCTGTTTTTT. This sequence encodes CASSLNLGLLPGELFF.

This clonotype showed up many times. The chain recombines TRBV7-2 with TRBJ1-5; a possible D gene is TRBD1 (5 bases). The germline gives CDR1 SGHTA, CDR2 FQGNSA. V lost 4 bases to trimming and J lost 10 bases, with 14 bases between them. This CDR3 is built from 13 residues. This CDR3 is CASSWGVEGPQHF. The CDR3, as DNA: TGTGCCAGCAGCTGGGGGGTGGAGGGACCCCAGCATTTT.

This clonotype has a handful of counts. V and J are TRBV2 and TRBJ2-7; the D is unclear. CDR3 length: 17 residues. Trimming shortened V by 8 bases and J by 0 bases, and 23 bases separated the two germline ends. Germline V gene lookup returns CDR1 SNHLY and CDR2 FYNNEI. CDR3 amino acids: CASQNLGLQRSSYEQYF. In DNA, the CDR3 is TGTGCCAGCCAGAACCTCGGTTTACAGCGCAGCTCCTACGAGCAGTACTTC.

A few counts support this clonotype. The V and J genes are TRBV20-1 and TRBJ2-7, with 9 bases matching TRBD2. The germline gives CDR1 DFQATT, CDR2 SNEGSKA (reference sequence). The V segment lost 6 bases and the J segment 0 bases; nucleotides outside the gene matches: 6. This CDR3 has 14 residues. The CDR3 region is CSARLADYSYEQYF. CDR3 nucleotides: TGCAGTGCAAGACTAGCGGACTACTCCTACGAGCAGTACTTC.

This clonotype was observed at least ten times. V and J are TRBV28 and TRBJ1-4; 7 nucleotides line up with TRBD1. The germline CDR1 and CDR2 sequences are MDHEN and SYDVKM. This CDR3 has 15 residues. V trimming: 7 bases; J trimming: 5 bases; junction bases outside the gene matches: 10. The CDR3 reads CASTNFDRDNEKLFF. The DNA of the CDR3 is TGTGCCAGCACCAACTTCGACAGGGACAATGAAAAACTGTTTTTT.

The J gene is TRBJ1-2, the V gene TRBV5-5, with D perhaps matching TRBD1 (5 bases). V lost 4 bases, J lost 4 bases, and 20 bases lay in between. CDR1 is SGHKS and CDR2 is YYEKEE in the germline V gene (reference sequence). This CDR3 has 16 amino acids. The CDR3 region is CASSPDPGRPTYGYTF. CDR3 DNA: TGTGCCAGCAGCCCTGATCCGGGACGGCCGACCTATGGCTACACCTTC.

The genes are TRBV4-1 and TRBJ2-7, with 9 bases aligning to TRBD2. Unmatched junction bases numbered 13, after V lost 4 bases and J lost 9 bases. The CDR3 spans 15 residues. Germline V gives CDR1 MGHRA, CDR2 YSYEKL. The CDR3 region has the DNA TGCGCCAGCAGCCCCGACCTAGCGGGGCCTAGCGTGCAGTACTTC. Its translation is CASSPDLAGPSVQYF.

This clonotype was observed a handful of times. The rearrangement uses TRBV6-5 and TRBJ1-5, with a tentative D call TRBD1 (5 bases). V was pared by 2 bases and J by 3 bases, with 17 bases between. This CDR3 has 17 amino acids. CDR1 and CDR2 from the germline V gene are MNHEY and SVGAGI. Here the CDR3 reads CASSYNLPRGTNQPQHF. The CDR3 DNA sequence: TGTGCCAGCAGTTACAATCTTCCACGGGGGACCAATCAGCCCCAGCATTTT.

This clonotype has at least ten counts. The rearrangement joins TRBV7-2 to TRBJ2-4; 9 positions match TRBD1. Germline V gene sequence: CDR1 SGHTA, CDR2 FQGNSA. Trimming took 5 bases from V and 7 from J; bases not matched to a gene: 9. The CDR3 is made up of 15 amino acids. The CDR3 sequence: CASSLDGTGYNIQYF. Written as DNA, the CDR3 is TGTGCCAGCAGCCTCGACGGGACAGGGTACAACATTCAGTACTTC.

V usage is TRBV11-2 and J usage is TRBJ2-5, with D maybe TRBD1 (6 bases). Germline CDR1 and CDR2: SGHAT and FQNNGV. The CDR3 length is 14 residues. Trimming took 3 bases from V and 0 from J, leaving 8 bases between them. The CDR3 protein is CASSFRDNQETQYF. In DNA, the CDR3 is TGTGCCAGCAGCTTCAGGGACAACCAAGAGACCCAGTACTTC.

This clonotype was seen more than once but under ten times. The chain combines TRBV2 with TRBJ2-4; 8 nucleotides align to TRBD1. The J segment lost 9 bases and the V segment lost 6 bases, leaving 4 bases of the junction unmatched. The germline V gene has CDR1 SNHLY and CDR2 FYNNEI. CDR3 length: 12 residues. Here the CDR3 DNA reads TGTGCCAGCAGGGACAGGGACGCCATTCAGTACTTC. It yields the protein CASRDRDAIQYF.

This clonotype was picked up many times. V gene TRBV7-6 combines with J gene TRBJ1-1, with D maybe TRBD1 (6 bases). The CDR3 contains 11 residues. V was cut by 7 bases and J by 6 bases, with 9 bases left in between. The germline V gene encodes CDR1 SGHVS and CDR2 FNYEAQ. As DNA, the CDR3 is TGTGCCAGCAAGGGGGGGTCTGAAGCTTTCTTT. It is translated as CASKGGSEAFF.

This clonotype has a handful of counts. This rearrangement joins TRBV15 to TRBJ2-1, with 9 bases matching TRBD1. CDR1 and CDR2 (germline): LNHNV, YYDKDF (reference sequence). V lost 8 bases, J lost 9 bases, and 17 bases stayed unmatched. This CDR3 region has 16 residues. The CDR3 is CATEAPPGQGRGEQFF. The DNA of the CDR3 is TGTGCCACCGAAGCCCCACCGGGACAGGGTAGGGGTGAGCAGTTCTTC.

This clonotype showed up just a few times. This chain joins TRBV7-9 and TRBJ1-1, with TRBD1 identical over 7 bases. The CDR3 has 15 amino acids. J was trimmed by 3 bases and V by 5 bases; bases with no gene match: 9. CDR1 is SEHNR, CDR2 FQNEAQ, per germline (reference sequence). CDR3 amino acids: CASSKRGQIDTEAFF. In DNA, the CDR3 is TGTGCCAGCAGCAAAAGGGGACAGATAGACACTGAAGCTTTCTTT.

CDR3 coding DNA: TGTGCCAGCAGCCCCTACCGTCTAGCGGGAGGCTATGAGCAGTTCTTC. It yields the protein CASSPYRLAGGYEQFF. The J gene is TRBJ2-1, the V gene TRBV7-8; 11 bases are a match to TRBD2. Germline loops: CDR1 SGHVS, CDR2 FQNEAQ. V lost 5 bases, J lost 8 bases, and 11 bases stayed unmatched. This CDR3 has 16 residues.

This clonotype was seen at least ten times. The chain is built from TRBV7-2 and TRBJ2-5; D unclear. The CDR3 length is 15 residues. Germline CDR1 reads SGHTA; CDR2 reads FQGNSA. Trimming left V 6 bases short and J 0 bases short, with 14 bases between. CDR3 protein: CASSPSWGYQETQYF. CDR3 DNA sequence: TGTGCCAGCAGTCCCTCTTGGGGTTACCAAGAGACCCAGTACTTC.

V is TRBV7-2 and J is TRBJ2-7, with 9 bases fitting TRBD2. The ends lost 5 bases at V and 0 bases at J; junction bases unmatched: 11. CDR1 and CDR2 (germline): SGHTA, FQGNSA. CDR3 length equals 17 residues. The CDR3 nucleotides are TGTGCCAGCAGCGTACGTTCTAGCGGGGTACCCTCCTACGAGCAGTACTTC. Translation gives CASSVRSSGVPSYEQYF.

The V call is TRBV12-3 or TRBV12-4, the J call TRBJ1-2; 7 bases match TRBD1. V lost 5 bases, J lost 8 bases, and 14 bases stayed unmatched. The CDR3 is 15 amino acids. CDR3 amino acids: CASSQQGIPNEGYTF. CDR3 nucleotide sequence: TGTGCCAGCAGTCAACAGGGGATACCAAACGAGGGCTACACCTTC.